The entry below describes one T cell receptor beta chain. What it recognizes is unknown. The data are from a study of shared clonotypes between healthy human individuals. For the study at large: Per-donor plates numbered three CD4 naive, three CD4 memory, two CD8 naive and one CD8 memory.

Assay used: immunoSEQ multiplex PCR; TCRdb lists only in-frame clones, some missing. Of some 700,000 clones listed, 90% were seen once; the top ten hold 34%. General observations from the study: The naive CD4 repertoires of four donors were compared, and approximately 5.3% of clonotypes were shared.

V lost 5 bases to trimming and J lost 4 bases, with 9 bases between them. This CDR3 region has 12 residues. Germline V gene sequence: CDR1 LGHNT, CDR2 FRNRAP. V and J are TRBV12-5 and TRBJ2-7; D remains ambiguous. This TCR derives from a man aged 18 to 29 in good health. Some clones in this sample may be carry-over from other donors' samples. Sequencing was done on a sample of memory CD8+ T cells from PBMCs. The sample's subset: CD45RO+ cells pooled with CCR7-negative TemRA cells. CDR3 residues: CASGREGYEQYF. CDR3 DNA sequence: TGTGCTAGTGGTAGGGAAGGGTACGAGCAGTACTTC.